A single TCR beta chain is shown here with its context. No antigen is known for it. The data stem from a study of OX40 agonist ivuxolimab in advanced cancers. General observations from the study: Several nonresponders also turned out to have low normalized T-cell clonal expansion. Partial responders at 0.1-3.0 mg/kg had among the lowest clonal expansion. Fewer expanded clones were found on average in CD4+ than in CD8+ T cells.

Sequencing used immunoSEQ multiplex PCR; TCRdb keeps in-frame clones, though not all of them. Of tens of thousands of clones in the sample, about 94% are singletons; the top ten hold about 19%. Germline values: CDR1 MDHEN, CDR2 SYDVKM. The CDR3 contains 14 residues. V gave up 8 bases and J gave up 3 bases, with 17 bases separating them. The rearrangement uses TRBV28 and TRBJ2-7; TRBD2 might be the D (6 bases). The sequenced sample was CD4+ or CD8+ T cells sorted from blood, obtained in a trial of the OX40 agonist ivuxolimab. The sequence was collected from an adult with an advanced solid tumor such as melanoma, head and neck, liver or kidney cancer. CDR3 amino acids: CASGRRDSRYEQYF. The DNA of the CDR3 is TGTGCCAGCGGGCGCAGGGACTCACGCTACGAGCAGTACTTC.